This paragraph covers one T cell receptor (beta chain) sequence. These data are taken from a study of blood T cell repertoires in COVID-19. Study background: COVID-19 samples from acute and convalescent phases originated in the United States, Italy and Spain.

Germline CDR1 MNHEY, CDR2 SMNVEV (reference sequence). With V trimmed by 0 bases and J by 2 bases, 7 bases remained unmatched. CDR3 length: 17 residues. Authors' methods: How many nucleated cells were present was estimated from reference gene primer amplification. This table comes from immunoSEQ multiplex PCR, and its TCRdb copy is limited to in-frame clones, with some not included. The V and J calls and clone size are taken from that table; D and trimming were inferred from the DNA. Among over 85,000 clones listed, around 85% were seen once. The Seattle patients joined while their infection was active and were tracked longitudinally afterward.

The receptor comes from a woman of 80 years or more with COVID-19, enrolled during active disease. The chain joins TRBV27 to TRBJ1-3, with 7 positions matching TRBD1. The sample was peripheral blood. CDR3 sequence reads: CASSLSRQGLTGNTIYF. The CDR3 DNA reads as TGTGCCAGCAGTTTATCGAGACAGGGTTTGACTGGAAACACCATATATTTT.